What follows are 6 T cell receptor beta chains derived from one specimen sequenced in a study of cytomegalovirus exposure and HLA in healthy donors listed by TCRdb under 2017. The library came from the immunoSEQ multiplex PCR assay. A mixture of 60 forward primers for TCR Vbeta segments and 13 reverse primers for TCR Jbeta segments was used in the multiplex PCR. TCRdb holds this immuneACCESS table with in-frame rearrangements only. Some clones are missing; in checked studies, unresolved V genes explain under half, and the rest has no known cause. The sample includes approximately 130,000 clones, with 81% observed a single time. Jointly, the top ten make up less than 2.5% of the sample. The source material was PBMCs. The source of these receptors is a woman between 35 and 50 years old in good health and CMV-seronegative.

For the CDR3, the DNA is TGTGCCAGCAGTGACTTGACAGGGAAAAGACGGGAAAACATTCAGTACTTC. Translating gives CASSDLTGKRRENIQYF. This chain connects TRBV6-1 to TRBJ2-4; 7 bases match TRBD1. This CDR3 comprises 17 residues. The V segment lost 3 bases and the J segment 5 bases; nucleotides outside the gene matches: 13. Germline assignment: CDR1 MNHNS and CDR2 SASEGT.

This clone was observed once. An end of the junction does not agree with germline; a read error may underlie this. The V and J genes are TRBV7-9 and TRBJ1-2; D might be TRBD1 (6 bases). CDR1 and CDR2 from the germline V gene are SEHNR and FQNEAQ (reference sequence). The CDR3 has 17 amino acids. As DNA, the CDR3 is TGTTCCAGCAGCCCAATCTCGGACAGATATAACTATGCGGGCTACACCTTC. Translating it yields CSSSPISDRYNYAGYTF.

In DNA, the CDR3 is TGTGCCTGGAGTGACACGAATTCACCCCTCCACTTT. It encodes CAWSDTNSPLHF. This sequence joins TRBV30 and TRBJ1-6, with D unclear. The CDR3 extends over 12 amino acids. CDR1 and CDR2 (germline): GTSNPN, SVGIG (reference sequence). V dropped 1 base and J dropped 7 bases, with 5 bases sitting between them.

The chain joins TRBV5-4 to TRBJ2-5; a possible D gene is TRBD1 (5 bases). Per the germline V gene, CDR1 is SGHNT and CDR2 is YYREEE (reference sequence). V shed 0 bases and J shed 4 bases, with 13 bases lying between them. The CDR3 runs to 15 residues. Here the CDR3 reads CASSLDGARGETQYF. In DNA, the CDR3 is TGTGCCAGCAGCTTGGATGGGGCTAGGGGAGAGACCCAGTACTTC.

CDR3 DNA sequence: TGTGCCAGCAGTTTATACCGGACAGAGACAAATGAAAAACTGTTTTTT. It translates to CASSLYRTETNEKLFF. The V gene is TRBV28, the J gene TRBJ1-4, with a possible D match to TRBD1 (6 bases). The V end lost 1 base, the J end lost 5 bases, and 14 bases lay between the germline ends. This CDR3 spans 16 amino acids. CDR1 MDHEN and CDR2 SYDVKM come from the germline V gene.

The chain employs TRBV9 and TRBJ2-1, with 10 bases that match TRBD2. With 5 bases clipped from V and 9 bases from J, the junction kept 8 bases outside the gene matches. The CDR3 consists of 14 residues. Germline CDR1 is SGDLS and CDR2 is YYNGEE. This CDR3 reads CASRAGTSVGEQFF. For the CDR3, the DNA is TGTGCCAGCAGAGCCGGGACTAGCGTAGGTGAGCAGTTCTTC.